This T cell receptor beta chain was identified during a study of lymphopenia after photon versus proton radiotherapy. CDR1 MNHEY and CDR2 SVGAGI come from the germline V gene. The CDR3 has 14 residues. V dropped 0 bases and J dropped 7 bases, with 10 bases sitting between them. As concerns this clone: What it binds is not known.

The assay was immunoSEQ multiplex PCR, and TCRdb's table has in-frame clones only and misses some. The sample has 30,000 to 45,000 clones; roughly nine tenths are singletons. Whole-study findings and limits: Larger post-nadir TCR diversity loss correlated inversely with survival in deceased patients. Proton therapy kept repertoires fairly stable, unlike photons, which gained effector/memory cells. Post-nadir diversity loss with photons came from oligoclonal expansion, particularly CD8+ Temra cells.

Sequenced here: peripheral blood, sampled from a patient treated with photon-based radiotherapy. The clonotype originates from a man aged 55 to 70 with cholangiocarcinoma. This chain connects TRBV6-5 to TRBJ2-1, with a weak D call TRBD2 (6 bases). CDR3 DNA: TGTGCCAGCAGTTACTCCGGGAGCGGAAATGAGCAGTTCTTC. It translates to CASSYSGSGNEQFF.